These T cell receptor beta chains were read from a single sample in a study of OX40 agonist ivuxolimab in advanced cancers. Measured with immunoSEQ multiplex PCR; TCRdb has only the in-frame clones, and not every one. Here the sample spans around 24,000 clones, 85% being singletons. The material sequenced was CD4+ or CD8+ T cells sorted from blood, taken in a trial of the OX40 agonist ivuxolimab. These receptors all come from an adult with an advanced solid tumor such as melanoma, head and neck, liver or kidney cancer. Both conserved end residues are part of each CDR3. D genes are given only for firm matches. A clone size is listed for some rows: how often the clone was seen (once, few, many), or a class if it is expanded.

cdr3_length d_call clone_size j_call v_call cdr3_nt cdr3_aa
14 - - TRBJ1-2 TRBV9 TGTGCCAGCAGCCTAGGGACCGCTAACTATGGCTACACCTTC CASSLGTANYGYTF
16 - once TRBJ2-3 TRBV13 TGTGCCAGCAGCCCCCGGCTAGCGTTTAGCACAGATACGCAGTATTTT CASSPRLAFSTDTQYF
12 TRBD1 - TRBJ1-2 TRBV11-3 TGTGCCAGCAGCCGGGACAGCTATGGCTACACCTTC CASSRDSYGYTF
12 - - TRBJ2-1 TRBV11-2 TGTGCCAGCAGCCCGCCGGACAATGAGCAGTTCTTC CASSPPDNEQFF
15 - - TRBJ2-3 TRBV11-3 TGTGCCAGCAGCCTTGGGGGGTCCCCCGGGGATACGCAGTATTTT CASSLGGSPGDTQYF
10 - - TRBJ1-1 TRBV29-1 TGCACCGGGGGGGGAACTGAAGCTTTCTTT CTGGGTEAFF
13 TRBD2 - TRBJ2-1 TRBV11-3 TGTGCCAGCAGCTCCCGCGGGAGCAATGAGCAGTTCTTC CASSSRGSNEQFF
16 - - TRBJ1-1 TRBV19 TGTGCCAGTAGTGCGCCCTACAGGGCGGTGAACACTGAAGCTTTCTTT CASSAPYRAVNTEAFF
14 TRBD1 - TRBJ1-3 TRBV7-9 TGTGCCAGCAGCTCAGGACAGGATGGAAACACCATATATTTT CASSSGQDGNTIYF
13 TRBD2 - TRBJ2-7 TRBV11-2 TGTGCCAGCAGCTTGGGGACTACTGACGAGCAGTACTTC CASSLGTTDEQYF
16 TRBD1 - TRBJ1-2 TRBV7-9 TGTGCCAGCAGCTTAGCGCTTGCAGGGGGCTACTATGGCTACACCTTC CASSLALAGGYYGYTF
14 - few TRBJ1-1 TRBV7-8 TGTGCCAGCAGCTTAGAGGCTCGCTCGGAAGAAGCTTTCTTT CASSLEARSEEAFF
16 TRBD2 medium-sized TRBJ2-3 TRBV5-3 TGTGCCAGAAGCTTGGGGACTAGCGGTAGCACAGATACGCAGTATTTT CARSLGTSGSTDTQYF
13 - - TRBJ2-1 TRBV4-1 TGCGCCAGCAGCCAAGCGGCCCGCAATGAGCAGTTCTTC CASSQAARNEQFF
13 - - TRBJ2-7 TRBV27 TGTGCCAGCAGGGGCCCCGGCCCCTACGAGCAGTACTTC CASRGPGPYEQYF
14 - - TRBJ1-5 TRBV19 TGTGCCAGTAGTATATGGCTGAATAATCAGCCCCAGCATTTT CASSIWLNNQPQHF
12 - - TRBJ1-2 TRBV7-9 TGTGCCAGCGAGGGTTCTAACTATGGCTACACCTTC CASEGSNYGYTF
14 - - TRBJ2-7 TRBV18 TGTGCCAGCTCAGCGGTAGCCAGCTCCTACGAGCAGTACTTC CASSAVASSYEQYF
15 - many TRBJ2-3 TRBV7-9 TGTGCCAGCAGCGAGGGGGACATAATTTGGGATACGCAGTATTTT CASSEGDIIWDTQYF
16 - once TRBJ2-7 TRBV27 TGTGCCAGCAGTTTATCGCGGGGGCCTGGGGTCCACGAGCAGTACTTC CASSLSRGPGVHEQYF
14 - - TRBJ2-7 TRBV25-1 TGTGCCAGCAGTGCCGGAAGGGGCCCCTACGAGCAGTACTTC CASSAGRGPYEQYF
22 TRBD2 once TRBJ2-3 TRBV19 TGTGCCAGTAGTATGTACCCCCTAGCTGGACTAGCTCGAGGTTCAGGCACAGATACGCAGTATTTT CASSMYPLAGLARGSGTDTQYF
14 - - TRBJ1-2 TRBV7-9 TGTGCCAGCAGCTTGGGTGGGGAGAACTATGGCTACACCTTC CASSLGGENYGYTF
15 - - TRBJ1-2 TRBV4-1 TGCGCCAGCAGCCGGACGTCGGGCTCTAACTATGGCTACACCTTC CASSRTSGSNYGYTF
14 - few TRBJ1-1 TRBV29-1 TGCAGCTTATCTGCCCGGGGACGGTACACTGAAGCTTTCTTT CSLSARGRYTEAFF
14 - - TRBJ1-1 TRBV9 TGTGCCAGCAGCGCCCGACAGAGGAACACTGAAGCTTTCTTT CASSARQRNTEAFF
17 - once TRBJ2-2 TRBV6-4 TGTGCCAGCAGTGACTCAGATACGCTATCGAACACCGGGGAGCTGTTTTTT CASSDSDTLSNTGELFF
16 - medium-sized TRBJ2-5 TRBV5-6 TGTGCCAGCAGCTTGGGCATGGGGAATAGGGCAGAGACCCAGTACTTC CASSLGMGNRAETQYF
14 TRBD1 - TRBJ2-5 TRBV19 TGTGCCAGTGCACGACAGGGGGCTTGGGAGACCCAGTACTTC CASARQGAWETQYF
15 - - TRBJ1-6 TRBV19 TGTGCCAGTAGTATGGCCCCCGGGGCTTATTCACCCCTCCACTTT CASSMAPGAYSPLHF
13 - - TRBJ2-5 TRBV6-6 TGTGCCAGCAGTTTGAGGGGCGCCGAGACCCAGTACTTC CASSLRGAETQYF
14 TRBD1 few TRBJ1-2 TRBV6-6 TGTGCCAGCAGTTACTTACAGGGGGCCGATGGCTACACCTTC CASSYLQGADGYTF
15 - - TRBJ2-3 TRBV7-8 TGTGCCAGCAGCTTACTAGCAGGCGGCACAGATACGCAGTATTTT CASSLLAGGTDTQYF
16 - - TRBJ1-6 TRBV6-6 TGTGCCAGCAGTTACTCTCCGGGGGGCTATAATTCACCCCTCCACTTT CASSYSPGGYNSPLHF
18 TRBD1 - TRBJ1-2 TRBV28 TGTGCCAGCAGTTCATCCGGGACAGGGGGCCTAAGTGACTATGGCTACACCTTC CASSSSGTGGLSDYGYTF
13 - - TRBJ1-5 TRBV7-3 TGTGCCAGCAGCTTGACGAACAATCAGCCCCAGCATTTT CASSLTNNQPQHF
13 - - TRBJ1-1 TRBV19 TGTGCCAGTAGTATTTCTGTGAACACTGAAGCTTTCTTT CASSISVNTEAFF
15 TRBD2 - TRBJ2-3 TRBV4-2 TGTGCCAGCAGGAAGACTAGCGGGGGGGAAGATACGCAGTATTTT CASRKTSGGEDTQYF
14 TRBD1 - TRBJ1-2 TRBV5-4 TGTGCCAGCAGCCTGGACAGGAACGGTAATGGCTACACCTTC CASSLDRNGNGYTF
15 - - TRBJ2-7 TRBV4-2 TGTGCCAGCAGCCAAGAAGCCCCGGGGCCCTACGAGCAGTACTTC CASSQEAPGPYEQYF
16 - - TRBJ1-3 TRBV6-5 TGTGCCAGCAGTTACTCGATGGGACGCTCTGGAAACACCATATATTTT CASSYSMGRSGNTIYF
20 - - TRBJ2-1 TRBV2 TGTGCCAGCATTAAGCTCCCTCTTAGTACAATGAGCAGTGGGAGCAATGAGCAGTTCTTC CASIKLPLSTMSSGSNEQFF
14 - - TRBJ2-1 TRBV2 TGTGCCAGCAGCCCCCTAAGCTCCTACAATGAGCAGTTCTTC CASSPLSSYNEQFF
15 - - TRBJ2-7 TRBV5-4 TGTGCCAGCAGCATACTCTGGGGGCCTGGGAGCGAGCAGTACTTC CASSILWGPGSEQYF